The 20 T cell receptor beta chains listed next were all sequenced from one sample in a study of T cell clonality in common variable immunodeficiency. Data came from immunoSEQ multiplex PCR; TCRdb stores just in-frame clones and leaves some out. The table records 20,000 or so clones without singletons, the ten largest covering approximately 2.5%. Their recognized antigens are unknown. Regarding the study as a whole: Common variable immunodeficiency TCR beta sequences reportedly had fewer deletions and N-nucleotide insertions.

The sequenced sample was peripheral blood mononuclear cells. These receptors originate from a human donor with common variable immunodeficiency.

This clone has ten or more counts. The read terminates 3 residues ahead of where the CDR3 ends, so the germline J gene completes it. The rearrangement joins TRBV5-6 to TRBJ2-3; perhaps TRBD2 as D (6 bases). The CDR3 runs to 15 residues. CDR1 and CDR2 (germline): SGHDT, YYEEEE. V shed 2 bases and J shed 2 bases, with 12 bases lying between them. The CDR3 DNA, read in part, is TGTGCCAGCAGCTTAGGACTACCCGACACAGATACG. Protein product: CASSLGLPDTDT. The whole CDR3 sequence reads CASSLGLPDTDTQYF.

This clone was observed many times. CDR3 region: CSAVRGRGEKLFF. CDR3 DNA, as far as it was read: TGCAGTGCAGTCAGGGGGCGGGGAGAAAAA. This chain joins TRBV20-1 and TRBJ1-4; 8 bases align to TRBD1. The CDR3 extends 3 residues past the end of the read, so its final part is completed from the germline J gene. CDR3 length: 13 residues. The junction had 8 bases not matched to a gene; V was cut back by 6 bases and J by 8 bases. CDR1 DFQATT and CDR2 SNEGSKA come from the germline V gene (reference sequence).

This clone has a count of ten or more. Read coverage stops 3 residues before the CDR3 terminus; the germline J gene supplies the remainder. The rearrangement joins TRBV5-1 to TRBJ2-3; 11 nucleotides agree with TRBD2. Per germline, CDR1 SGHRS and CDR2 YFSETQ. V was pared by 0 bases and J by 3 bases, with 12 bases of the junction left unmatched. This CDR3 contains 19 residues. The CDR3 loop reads CASSLEGWSSGRQTDTQYF. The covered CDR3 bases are TGCGCCAGCAGCTTGGAAGGGTGGTCTAGCGGGAGGCAGACAGATACG.

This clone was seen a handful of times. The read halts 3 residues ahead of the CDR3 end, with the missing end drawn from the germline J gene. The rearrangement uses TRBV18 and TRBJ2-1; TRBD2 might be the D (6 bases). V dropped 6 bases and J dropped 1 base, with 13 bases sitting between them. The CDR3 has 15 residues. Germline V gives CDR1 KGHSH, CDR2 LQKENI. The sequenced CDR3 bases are TGTGCCAGCTCCTCGTTTAGCGGTTCCTACAATGAG. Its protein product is CASSSFSGSYNE. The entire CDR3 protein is CASSSFSGSYNEQFF.

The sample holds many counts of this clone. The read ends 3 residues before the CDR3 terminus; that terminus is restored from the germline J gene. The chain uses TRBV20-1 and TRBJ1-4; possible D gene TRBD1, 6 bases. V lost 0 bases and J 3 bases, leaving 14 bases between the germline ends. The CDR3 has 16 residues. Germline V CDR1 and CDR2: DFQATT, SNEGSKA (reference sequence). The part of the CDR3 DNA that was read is TGCAGTGCTAGAGATCTTGCGACAGGTTCTAATGAAAAA. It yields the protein CSARDLATGSNEK. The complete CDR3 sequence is CSARDLATGSNEKLFF.

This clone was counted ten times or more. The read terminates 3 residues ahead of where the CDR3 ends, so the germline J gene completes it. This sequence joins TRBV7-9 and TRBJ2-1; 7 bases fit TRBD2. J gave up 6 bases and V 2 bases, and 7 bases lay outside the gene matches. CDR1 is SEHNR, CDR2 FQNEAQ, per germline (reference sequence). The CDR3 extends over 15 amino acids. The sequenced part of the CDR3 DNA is TGTGCCAGCAGCTTAAGGTCTTCGGGGGGCAATGAG. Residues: CASSLRSSGGNE. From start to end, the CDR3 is CASSLRSSGGNEQFF.

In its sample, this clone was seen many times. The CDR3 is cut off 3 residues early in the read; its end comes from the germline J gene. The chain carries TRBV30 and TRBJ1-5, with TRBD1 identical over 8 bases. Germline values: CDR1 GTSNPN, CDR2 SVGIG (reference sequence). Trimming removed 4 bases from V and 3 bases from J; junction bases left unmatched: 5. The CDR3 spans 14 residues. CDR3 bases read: TGTGCCTGGACCTCAGGGGGCCACAATCAGCCC. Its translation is CAWTSGGHNQP. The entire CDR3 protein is CAWTSGGHNQPQHF.

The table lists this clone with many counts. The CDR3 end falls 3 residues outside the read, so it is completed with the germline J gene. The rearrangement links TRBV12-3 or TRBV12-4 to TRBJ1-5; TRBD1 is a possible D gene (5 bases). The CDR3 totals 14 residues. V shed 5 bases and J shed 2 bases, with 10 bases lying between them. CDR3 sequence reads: CASSRAGGNQPQHF. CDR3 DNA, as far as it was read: TGTGCCAGCAGTCGGGCGGGGGGCAATCAGCCC.

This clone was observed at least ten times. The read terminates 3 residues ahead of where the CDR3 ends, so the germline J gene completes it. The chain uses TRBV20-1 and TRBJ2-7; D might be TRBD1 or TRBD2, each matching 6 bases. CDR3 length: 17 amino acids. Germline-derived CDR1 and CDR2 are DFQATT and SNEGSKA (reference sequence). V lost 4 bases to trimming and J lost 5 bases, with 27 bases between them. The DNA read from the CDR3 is TGCAGTGCTACTCAGATGGAGGGGGTGGGCTTTAGGGACGAG. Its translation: CSATQMEGVGFRDE. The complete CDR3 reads CSATQMEGVGFRDEQYF.

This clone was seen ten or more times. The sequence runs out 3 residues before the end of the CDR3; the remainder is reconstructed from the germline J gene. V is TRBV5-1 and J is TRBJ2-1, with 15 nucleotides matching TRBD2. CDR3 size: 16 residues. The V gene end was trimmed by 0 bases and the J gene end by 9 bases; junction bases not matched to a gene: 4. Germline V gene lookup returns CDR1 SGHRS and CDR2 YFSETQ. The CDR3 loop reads CASSLAGGLAGGEQFF. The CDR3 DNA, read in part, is TGCGCCAGCAGCTTGGCAGGGGGACTAGCGGGAGGTGAG.

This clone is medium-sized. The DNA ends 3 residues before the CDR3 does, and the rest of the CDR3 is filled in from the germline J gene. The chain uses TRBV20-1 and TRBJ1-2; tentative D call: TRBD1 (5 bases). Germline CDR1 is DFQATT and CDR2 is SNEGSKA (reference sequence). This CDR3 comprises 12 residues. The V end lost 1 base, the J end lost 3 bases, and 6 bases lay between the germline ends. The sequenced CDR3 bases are TGCAGTGCTAGAGCCAGGGACTATGGC. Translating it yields CSARARDYG. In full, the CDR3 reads CSARARDYGYTF.

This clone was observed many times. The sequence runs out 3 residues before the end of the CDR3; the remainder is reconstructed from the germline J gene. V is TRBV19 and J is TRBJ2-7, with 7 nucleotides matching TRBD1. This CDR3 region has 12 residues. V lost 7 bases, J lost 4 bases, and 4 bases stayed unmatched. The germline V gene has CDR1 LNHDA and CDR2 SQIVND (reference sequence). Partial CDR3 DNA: TGTGCCAGTAAGGACAGGTATTACGAG. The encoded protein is CASKDRYYE. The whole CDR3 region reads CASKDRYYEQYF.

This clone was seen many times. CDR3 bases read: TGTGCCAGTAGTATTGTCCACTATAATTCACCC. This translates into CASSIVHYNSP. In full, the CDR3 is CASSIVHYNSPLHF. V and J are TRBV19 and TRBJ1-6; D remains ambiguous. The read comes to an end 3 residues before the CDR3 does, leaving the germline J gene to fill in the end. V lost 3 bases, J lost 3 bases, and 6 bases lay in between. This CDR3 region has 14 residues. Germline V gene sequence: CDR1 LNHDA, CDR2 SQIVND (reference sequence). Variable domain in full (rest from reference TRBV19 and TRBJ1-6): DGGITQSPKYLFRKEGQNVTLSCEQNLNHDAMYWYRQDPGQGLRLIYYSQIVNDFQKGDIAEGYSVSREKKESFPLTVTSAQKNPTAFYLCASSIVHYNSPLHFGNGTRLTVT.

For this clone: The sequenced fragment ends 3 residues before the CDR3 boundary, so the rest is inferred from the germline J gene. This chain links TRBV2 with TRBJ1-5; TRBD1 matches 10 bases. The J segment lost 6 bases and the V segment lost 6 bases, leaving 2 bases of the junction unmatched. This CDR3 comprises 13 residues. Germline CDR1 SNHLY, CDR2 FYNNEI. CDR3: CASRGTGVQPQHF. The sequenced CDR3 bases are TGTGCCAGCAGGGGGACAGGGGTTCAGCCC.

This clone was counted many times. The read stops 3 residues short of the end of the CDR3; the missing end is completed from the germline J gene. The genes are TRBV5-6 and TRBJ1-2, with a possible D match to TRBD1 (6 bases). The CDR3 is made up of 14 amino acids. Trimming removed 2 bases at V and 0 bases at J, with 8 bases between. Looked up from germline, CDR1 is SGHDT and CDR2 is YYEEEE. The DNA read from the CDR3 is TGTGCCAGCAGCTTTGGGGGCGCTAACTATGGC. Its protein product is CASSFGGANYG. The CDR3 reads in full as CASSFGGANYGYTF.

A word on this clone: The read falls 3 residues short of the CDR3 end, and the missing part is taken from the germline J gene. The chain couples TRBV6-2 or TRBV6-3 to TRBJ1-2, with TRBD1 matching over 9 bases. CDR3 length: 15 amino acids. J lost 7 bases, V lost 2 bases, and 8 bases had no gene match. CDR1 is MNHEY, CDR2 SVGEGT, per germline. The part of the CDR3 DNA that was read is TGTGCCAGCAGTTACCCCGGGACAGGGCTCGGTGGC. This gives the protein CASSYPGTGLGG. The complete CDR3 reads CASSYPGTGLGGYTF.

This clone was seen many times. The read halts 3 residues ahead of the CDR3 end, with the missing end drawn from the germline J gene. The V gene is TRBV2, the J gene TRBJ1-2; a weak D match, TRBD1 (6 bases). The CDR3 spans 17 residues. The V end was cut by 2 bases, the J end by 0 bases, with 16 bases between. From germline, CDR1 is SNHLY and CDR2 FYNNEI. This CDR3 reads CASSEPRGGATNYGYTF. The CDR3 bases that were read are TGTGCCAGCAGTGAACCCAGAGGGGGGGCAACTAACTATGGC.

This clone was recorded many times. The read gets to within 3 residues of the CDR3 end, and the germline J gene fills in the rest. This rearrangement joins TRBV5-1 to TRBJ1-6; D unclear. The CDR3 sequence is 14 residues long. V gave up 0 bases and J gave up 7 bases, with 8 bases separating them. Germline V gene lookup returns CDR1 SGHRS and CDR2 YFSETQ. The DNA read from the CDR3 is TGCGCCAGCAGCTTGGAACTGGTAAATTCACCC. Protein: CASSLELVNSP. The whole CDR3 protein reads CASSLELVNSPLHF.

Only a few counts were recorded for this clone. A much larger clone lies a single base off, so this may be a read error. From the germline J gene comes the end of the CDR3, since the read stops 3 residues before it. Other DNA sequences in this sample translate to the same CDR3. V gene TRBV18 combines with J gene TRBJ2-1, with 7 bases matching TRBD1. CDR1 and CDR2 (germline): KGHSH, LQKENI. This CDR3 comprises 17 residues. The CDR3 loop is CASSPPGHLTGSNEQFF. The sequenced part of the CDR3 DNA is TGTGCCAGCTCGCCACCGGGGCATTTGACAGGGTCGAATGAG.

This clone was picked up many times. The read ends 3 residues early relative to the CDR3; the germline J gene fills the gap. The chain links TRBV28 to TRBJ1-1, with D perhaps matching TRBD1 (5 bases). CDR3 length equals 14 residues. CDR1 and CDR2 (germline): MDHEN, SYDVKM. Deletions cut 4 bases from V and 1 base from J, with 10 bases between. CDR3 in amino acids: CASSWTPSNTEAFF. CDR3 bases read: TGTGCCAGCAGTTGGACACCATCGAACACTGAA.